The rows below give T cell receptor beta chains drawn from one sample of a study of T-cell reconstitution after alpha-beta-depleted transplantation in children. TCRdb recomputed calls from the PCR reads with MiXCR, one row per CDR3 protein. The sample lists tens of thousands of distinct CDR3 sequences, approximately 4.4% occurring once. Sequencing used PBMCs, mostly from graft donor cells, obtained 180 days after TCRalphabeta/CD19-depleted stem cell transplant. The receptors come from a boy in the first two years of life who had a stem cell transplant for acute myeloid leukemia, so the T cells may come from the graft donor. Both conserved end residues are part of each CDR3. The D gene is left open where the match is weak. Only part of the rows carry a size: once, few, many, or a class if the clone is expanded.

-,many,TRBV7-2,TRBJ2-7,TGTGCCAGCAGCTTAGAACTTAACGACTACGAGCAGTACTTC,CASSLELNDYEQYF
TRBD1,many,TRBV5-1,TRBJ2-1,TGCGCCCGCGCCTCTACAGGGGGCGACTACAATGAGCAGTTCTTC,CARASTGGDYNEQFF
TRBD1,-,TRBV2,TRBJ2-1,TGTGCCAGCAGTGTTCCACAGGGGGCGGGAAATGAGCAGTTCTTC,CASSVPQGAGNEQFF
TRBD2,many,TRBV12-3/TRBV12-4,TRBJ2-3,TGTGCCAGCAGTTCGGATTCACTAGCGGGGTACACAGATACGCAGTATTTT,CASSSDSLAGYTDTQYF
-,many,TRBV20-1,TRBJ1-3,TGCAGTGCTAGAGAAGGAGGGGCTGGAAACACCATATATTTT,CSAREGGAGNTIYF
-,many,TRBV3-1,TRBJ2-5,TGTGCCAGCAGCCAAGGGACTCACCAAGAGACCCAGTACTTC,CASSQGTHQETQYF
-,many,TRBV7-2,TRBJ2-5,TGTGCCAGCAGCAACCGGGTCCTGCGGTACTTC,CASSNRVLRYF
-,few,TRBV7-6,TRBJ2-2,TGTGCCAGCAGGTCCCAGAGGGAGCTGTTTTTT,CASRSQRELFF
TRBD1,many,TRBV3-1,TRBJ1-6,TGTGCCAGCAGCCAAGCGGACAGGGCGGGTAATTCACCCCTCCACTTT,CASSQADRAGNSPLHF
TRBD2,many,TRBV10-3,TRBJ2-5,TGTGCCATCAGTGAGTCGCCAGGGAGGGAAGAGACCCAGTACTTC,CAISESPGREETQYF
-,many,TRBV12-3/TRBV12-4,TRBJ2-5,TGTGCCAGCAGTTTCCATACAGGGAAAGAGACCCAGTACTTC,CASSFHTGKETQYF
-,many,TRBV15,TRBJ1-4,TGTGCCACCAGCAGGGGTGTGGGAGGGGGTGAAAAACTGTTTTTT,CATSRGVGGGEKLFF
TRBD1,many,TRBV25-1,TRBJ1-1,TGTGCCAGCAGTGTCAGGGGGCTGAACACTGAAGCTTTCTTT,CASSVRGLNTEAFF